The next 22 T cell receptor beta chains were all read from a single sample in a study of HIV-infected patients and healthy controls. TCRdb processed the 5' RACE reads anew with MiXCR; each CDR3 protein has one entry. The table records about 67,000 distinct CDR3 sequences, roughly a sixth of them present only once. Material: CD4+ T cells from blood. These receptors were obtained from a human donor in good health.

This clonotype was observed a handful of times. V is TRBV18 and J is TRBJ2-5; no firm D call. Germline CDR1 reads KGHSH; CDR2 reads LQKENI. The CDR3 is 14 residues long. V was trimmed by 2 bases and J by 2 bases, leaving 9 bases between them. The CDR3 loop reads CASSPTLSQETQYF. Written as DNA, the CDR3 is TGTGCCAGCTCACCAACGCTATCTCAAGAGACCCAGTACTTC.

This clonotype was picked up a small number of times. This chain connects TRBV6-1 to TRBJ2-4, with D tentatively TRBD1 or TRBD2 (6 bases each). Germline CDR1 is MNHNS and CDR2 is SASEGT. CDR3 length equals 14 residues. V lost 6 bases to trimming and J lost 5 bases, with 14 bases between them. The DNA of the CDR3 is TGTGCCAGCAGCGGGGGAGGACAGCAAAACATTCAGTACTTC. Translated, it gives CASSGGGQQNIQYF.

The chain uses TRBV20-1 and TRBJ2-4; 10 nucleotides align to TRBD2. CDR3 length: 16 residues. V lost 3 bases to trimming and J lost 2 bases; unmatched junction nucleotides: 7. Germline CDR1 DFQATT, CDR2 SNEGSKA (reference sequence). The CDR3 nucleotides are TGCAGTGCTAGGGAACTAGCGGGGAGGCCCAAAAACATTCAGTACTTC. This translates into CSARELAGRPKNIQYF.

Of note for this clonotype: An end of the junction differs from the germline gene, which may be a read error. CDR3 residues: CASSQGAVIF. The CDR3 region has the DNA TGTGCCAGCAGCCAAGGGGCCGTTATCTTC. The chain couples TRBV3-1 to TRBJ2-7, with D unresolved. The CDR3 sequence is 10 residues long. The germline V gene encodes CDR1 LGHDT and CDR2 YNNKEL (reference sequence).

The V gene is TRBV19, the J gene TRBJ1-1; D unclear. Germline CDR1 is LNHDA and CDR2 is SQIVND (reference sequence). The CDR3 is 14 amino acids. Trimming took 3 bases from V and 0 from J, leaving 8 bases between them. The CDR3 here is CASSIGRVNTEAFF. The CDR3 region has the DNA TGTGCCAGTAGTATTGGGCGGGTGAACACTGAAGCTTTCTTT.

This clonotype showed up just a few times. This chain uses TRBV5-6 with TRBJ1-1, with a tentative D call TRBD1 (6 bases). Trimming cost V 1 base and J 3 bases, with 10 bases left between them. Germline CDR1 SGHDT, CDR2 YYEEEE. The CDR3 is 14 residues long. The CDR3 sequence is CASSLMGHDTEAFF. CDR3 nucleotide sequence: TGTGCCAGCAGCTTGATGGGACACGACACTGAAGCTTTCTTT.

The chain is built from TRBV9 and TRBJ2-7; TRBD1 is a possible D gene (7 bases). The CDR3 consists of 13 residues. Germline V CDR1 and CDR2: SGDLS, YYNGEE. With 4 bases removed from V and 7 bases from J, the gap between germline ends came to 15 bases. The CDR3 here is CASSLQAGQEQYF. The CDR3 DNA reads TGTGCCAGCAGCCTCCAGGCGGGACAGGAGCAGTACTTC.

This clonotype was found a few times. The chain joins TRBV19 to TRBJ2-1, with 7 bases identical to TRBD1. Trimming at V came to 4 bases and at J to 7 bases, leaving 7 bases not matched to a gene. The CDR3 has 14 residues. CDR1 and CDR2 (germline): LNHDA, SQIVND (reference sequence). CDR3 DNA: TGTGCCAGTAGTACGGGACAGCAGCTTAATGAGCAGTTCTTC. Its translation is CASSTGQQLNEQFF.

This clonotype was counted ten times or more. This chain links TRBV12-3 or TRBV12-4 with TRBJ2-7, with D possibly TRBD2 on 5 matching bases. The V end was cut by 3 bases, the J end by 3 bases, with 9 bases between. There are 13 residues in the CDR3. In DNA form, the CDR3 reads TGTGCCAGCAGTTTTCGTCGGGACTACGAGCAGTACTTC. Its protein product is CASSFRRDYEQYF.

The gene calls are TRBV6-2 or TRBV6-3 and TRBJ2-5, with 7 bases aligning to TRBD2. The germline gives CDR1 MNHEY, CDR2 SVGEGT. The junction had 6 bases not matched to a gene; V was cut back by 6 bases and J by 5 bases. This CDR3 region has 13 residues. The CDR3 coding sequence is TGTGCCAGCAGCCGGGGAGGGAAGGAGACCCAGTACTTC. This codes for CASSRGGKETQYF.

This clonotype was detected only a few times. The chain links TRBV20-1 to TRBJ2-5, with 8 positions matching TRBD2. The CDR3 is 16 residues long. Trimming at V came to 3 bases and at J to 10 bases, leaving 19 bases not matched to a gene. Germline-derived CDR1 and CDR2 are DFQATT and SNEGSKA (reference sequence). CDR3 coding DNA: TGCAGTGCTAGTCCCCACAGACGGGGGGGCCTTGAGGACCAGTACTTC. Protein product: CSASPHRRGGLEDQYF.

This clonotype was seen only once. The CDR3 DNA reads TGCGCCAGCACCCCCGGGGGAGTGGCCTACAATGAGCAGTTCTTC. Translated, it gives CASTPGGVAYNEQFF. The chain combines TRBV5-1 with TRBJ2-1, with a weak D call TRBD2 (6 bases). Trimming cost V 6 bases and J 2 bases, with 15 bases left between them. Germline CDR1 reads SGHRS; CDR2 reads YFSETQ. There are 15 residues in the CDR3.

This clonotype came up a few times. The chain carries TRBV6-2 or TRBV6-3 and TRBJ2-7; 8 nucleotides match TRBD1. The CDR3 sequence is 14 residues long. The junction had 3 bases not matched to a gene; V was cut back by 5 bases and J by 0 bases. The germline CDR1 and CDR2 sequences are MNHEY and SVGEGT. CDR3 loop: CASSRQGSSYEQYF. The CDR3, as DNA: TGTGCCAGCAGTAGACAGGGGTCCTCCTACGAGCAGTACTTC.

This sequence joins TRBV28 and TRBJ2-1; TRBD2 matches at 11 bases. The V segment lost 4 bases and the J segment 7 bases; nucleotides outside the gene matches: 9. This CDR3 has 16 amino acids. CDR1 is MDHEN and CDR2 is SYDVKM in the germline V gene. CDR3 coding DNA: TGTGCCAGCAGTTACCTTAGCGGGGGGGCTTTAAATGAGCAGTTCTTC. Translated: CASSYLSGGALNEQFF. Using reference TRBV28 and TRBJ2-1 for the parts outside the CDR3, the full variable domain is DVKVTQSSRYLVKRTGEKVFLECVQDMDHENMFWYRQDPGLGLRLIYFSYDVKMKEKGDIPEGYSVSREKKERFSLILESASTNQTSMYLCASSYLSGGALNEQFFGPGTRLTVL.

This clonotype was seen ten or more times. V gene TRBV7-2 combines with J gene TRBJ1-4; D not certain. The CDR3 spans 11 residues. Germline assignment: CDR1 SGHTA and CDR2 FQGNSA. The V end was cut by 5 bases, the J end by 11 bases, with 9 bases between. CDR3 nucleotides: TGTGCCAGCAGCATAATGGGGAAACTGTTTTTT. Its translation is CASSIMGKLFF.

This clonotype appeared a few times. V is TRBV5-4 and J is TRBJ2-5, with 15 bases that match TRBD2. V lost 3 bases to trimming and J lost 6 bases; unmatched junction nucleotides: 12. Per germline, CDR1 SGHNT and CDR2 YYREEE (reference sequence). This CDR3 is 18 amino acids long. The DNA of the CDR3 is TGTGCCAGCAGCTCCTGGACTAGCGGGAGGGCCATTGGAAAGACCCAGTACTTC. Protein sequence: CASSSWTSGRAIGKTQYF.

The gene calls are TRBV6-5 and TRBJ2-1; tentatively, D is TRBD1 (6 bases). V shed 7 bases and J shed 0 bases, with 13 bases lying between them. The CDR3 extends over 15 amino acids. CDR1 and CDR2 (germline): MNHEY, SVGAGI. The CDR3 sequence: CASIALGASYNEQFF. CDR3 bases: TGTGCCAGCATCGCCCTGGGGGCCTCCTACAATGAGCAGTTCTTC.

DNA for the CDR3: TGTGCCACCCGCTGGGGCCCTGGAAATGAAAAACTGTTTTTT. Residues: CATRWGPGNEKLFF. The chain carries TRBV19 and TRBJ1-4; tentatively, D is TRBD1 (5 bases). Germline CDR1 is LNHDA and CDR2 is SQIVND (reference sequence). The CDR3 totals 14 residues. The ends were cut back, 10 bases at V and 5 bases at J, with 17 bases in the middle.

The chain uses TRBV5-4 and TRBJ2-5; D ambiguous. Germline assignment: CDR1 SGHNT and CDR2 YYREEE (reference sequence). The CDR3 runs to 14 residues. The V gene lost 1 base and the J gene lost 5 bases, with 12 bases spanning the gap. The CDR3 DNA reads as TGTGCCAGCAGCTTGCAACTGGTAGGGGAGACCCAGTACTTC. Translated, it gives CASSLQLVGETQYF.

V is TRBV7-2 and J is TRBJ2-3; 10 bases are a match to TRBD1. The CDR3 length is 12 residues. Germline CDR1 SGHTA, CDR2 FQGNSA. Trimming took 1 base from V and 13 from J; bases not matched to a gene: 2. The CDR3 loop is CASSLVGTGEYF. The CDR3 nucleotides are TGTGCCAGCAGCTTAGTGGGGACAGGGGAGTATTTT.

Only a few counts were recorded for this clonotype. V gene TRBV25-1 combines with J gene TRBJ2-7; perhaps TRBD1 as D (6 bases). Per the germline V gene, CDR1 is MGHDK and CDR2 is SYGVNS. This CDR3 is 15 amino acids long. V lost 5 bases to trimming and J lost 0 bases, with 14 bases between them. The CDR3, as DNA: TGTGCCAGCAGTAACACAGGGATCCACTCCTACGAGCAGTACTTC. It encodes CASSNTGIHSYEQYF.

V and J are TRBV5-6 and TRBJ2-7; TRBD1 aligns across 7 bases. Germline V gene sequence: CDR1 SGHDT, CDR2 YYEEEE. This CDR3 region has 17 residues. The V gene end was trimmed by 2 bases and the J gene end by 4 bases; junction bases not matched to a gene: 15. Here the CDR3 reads CASSLLRQGTGRYEQYF. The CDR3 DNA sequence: TGTGCCAGCAGCTTATTGAGACAGGGAACCGGCCGTTACGAGCAGTACTTC.